One sample yielded the 27 T cell receptor beta chains listed below, sequenced in a study of T cell responses to AZD1222 COVID-19 vaccine. The data were produced by immunoSEQ multiplex PCR, yet TCRdb's version contains in-frame clones alone and is incomplete. This table holds 120,000 to 150,000 clones, around 90% found once. Sequencing used peripheral blood, obtained 28 days after the second AZD1222 dose. The receptors stem from an adult who received the AZD1222 COVID-19 vaccine.

The chain is built from TRBV7-2 and TRBJ1-5; the D gene is possibly TRBD1 (5 bases). This CDR3 has 14 residues. V lost 7 bases and J 2 bases, leaving 12 bases between the germline ends. CDR1 and CDR2 from the germline V gene are SGHTA and FQGNSA. The CDR3 DNA sequence: TGTGCCAGCAACGAGCAGGGTCGCAATCAGCCCCAGCATTTT. Its protein product is CASNEQGRNQPQHF.

This CDR3 reads CAWTLGLAGEGETQYF. DNA for the CDR3: TGTGCCTGGACTCTAGGCCTAGCGGGAGAGGGAGAGACCCAGTACTTC. The gene calls are TRBV30 and TRBJ2-5; 10 positions match TRBD2. V was pared by 4 bases and J by 4 bases, with 12 bases of the junction left unmatched. Germline assignment: CDR1 GTSNPN and CDR2 SVGIG (reference sequence). This CDR3 comprises 16 residues.

The genes are TRBV4-1 and TRBJ1-1, with D unresolved. V lost 0 bases and J lost 4, with 12 bases in between. Germline V gives CDR1 MGHRA, CDR2 YSYEKL. This CDR3 is built from 15 residues. The CDR3 spells CASSQDLLVATEAFF. The DNA of the CDR3 is TGCGCCAGCAGCCAAGATTTGTTAGTAGCCACTGAAGCTTTCTTT.

The table lists this clone with a count of one. The chain recombines TRBV30 with TRBJ1-5; D remains ambiguous. From germline, CDR1 is GTSNPN and CDR2 SVGIG (reference sequence). The CDR3 totals 13 residues. Deletions cut 2 bases from V and 4 bases from J, with 9 bases between. CDR3 sequence: CAWSLRQNQPQHF. In DNA form, the CDR3 reads TGTGCCTGGAGTCTCCGGCAAAATCAGCCCCAGCATTTT.

The chain is built from TRBV18 and TRBJ1-2; D uncertain. CDR3 length equals 14 residues. V was pared by 2 bases and J by 1 base, with 8 bases between. CDR1 is KGHSH and CDR2 is LQKENI in the germline V gene. In DNA, the CDR3 is TGTGCCAGCTCACCAGGAGACCTTAACTATGGCTACACCTTC. Translated: CASSPGDLNYGYTF.

J is TRBJ2-1 and V is TRBV5-1; 11 nucleotides match TRBD2. V lost 0 bases, J lost 5 bases, and 4 bases stayed unmatched. The CDR3 consists of 16 residues. CDR1 is SGHRS and CDR2 is YFSETQ in the germline V gene. The DNA for the CDR3 is TGCGCCAGCAGCTTGGGACTAGCGGGATCTCACAATGAGCAGTTCTTC. Its translation is CASSLGLAGSHNEQFF. Full variable domain (rest looked up from reference TRBV5-1 and TRBJ2-1): KAGVTQTPRYLIKTRGQQVTLSCSPISGHRSVSWYQQTPGQGLQFLFEYFSETQRNKGNFPGRFSGRQFSNSRSEMNVSTLELGDSALYLCASSLGLAGSHNEQFFGPGTRLTVL.

The gene calls are TRBV28 and TRBJ2-7; D remains ambiguous. The germline V gene encodes CDR1 MDHEN and CDR2 SYDVKM. With 7 bases removed from V and 3 bases from J, the gap between germline ends came to 13 bases. The CDR3 has 13 residues. The CDR3 region has the DNA TGTGCCAGCACCCCCCCATGGAGCTACGAGCAGTACTTC. It codes for CASTPPWSYEQYF.

The rearrangement joins TRBV12-5 to TRBJ1-5; tentative D call: TRBD1 (6 bases). The CDR3 is 19 residues long. Germline CDR1 LGHNT, CDR2 FRNRAP. V was trimmed by 3 bases and J by 2 bases, leaving 23 bases between them. CDR3 residues: CASGFEVAGANGGNQPQHF. CDR3 bases: TGTGCTAGTGGTTTCGAAGTGGCGGGGGCCAACGGCGGCAATCAGCCCCAGCATTTT. Full variable domain (rest looked up from reference TRBV12-5 and TRBJ1-5): DARVTQTPRHKVTEMGQEVTMRCQPILGHNTVFWYRQTMMQGLELLAYFRNRAPLDDSGMPKDRFSAEMPDATLATLKIQPSEPRDSAVYFCASGFEVAGANGGNQPQHFGDGTRLSIL.

The chain combines TRBV30 with TRBJ2-1; 8 bases line up with TRBD2. The CDR3 sequence is 12 residues long. From germline, CDR1 is GTSNPN and CDR2 SVGIG (reference sequence). With V trimmed by 4 bases and J by 15 bases, 11 bases remained unmatched. CDR3 loop: CAWTPSSGRGFF. The CDR3 DNA follows: TGTGCCTGGACCCCCTCCAGCGGGAGAGGGTTCTTC.

This clone was found once. The J gene is TRBJ1-2, the V gene TRBV28; a possible D gene is TRBD1 (5 bases). The CDR3 has 19 amino acids. V was shortened by 5 bases and J by 0 bases, with 25 bases between the two germline ends. CDR1 is MDHEN and CDR2 is SYDVKM in the germline V gene. CDR3 sequence (DNA): TGTGCCAGCAGTCCTCACCGGGGGTCGCGGGAGGCTGCTAACTATGGCTACACCTTC. This translates into CASSPHRGSREAANYGYTF.

The chain uses TRBV25-1 and TRBJ1-6, with 12 bases fitting TRBD1. CDR3 size: 17 residues. CDR1 MGHDK and CDR2 SYGVNS come from the germline V gene. After removal of 3 bases from V and 9 bases from J, the junction contained 9 bases not matched to a gene. CDR3 DNA sequence: TGTGCCAGCAGTGACGGTCCGGGACAGGGGGCGCTTTCACCCCTCCACTTT. It translates to CASSDGPGQGALSPLHF.

This clone has a single count. The chain links TRBV27 to TRBJ2-1; TRBD2 aligns across 7 bases. The V segment lost 6 bases and the J segment 6 bases; nucleotides outside the gene matches: 8. The CDR3 totals 14 residues. Germline V gene data show CDR1 as MNHEY and CDR2 as SMNVEV (reference sequence). The CDR3 spells CASRAGLEGNEQFF. The DNA for the CDR3 is TGTGCCAGCAGGGCCGGACTAGAAGGCAATGAGCAGTTCTTC.

The chain recombines TRBV6-1 with TRBJ2-7, with 8 bases aligning to TRBD1. This CDR3 spans 16 amino acids. The junction had 9 bases not matched to a gene; V was cut back by 2 bases and J by 3 bases. The germline V gene encodes CDR1 MNHNS and CDR2 SASEGT. CDR3 nucleotides: TGTGCCAGCAGTGAACAGGAGACAGGGGAAGGCTACGAGCAGTACTTC. Amino acids: CASSEQETGEGYEQYF.

The chain combines TRBV4-1 with TRBJ2-3, with D hard to call. The CDR3 runs 14 residues. Germline CDR1 MGHRA, CDR2 YSYEKL. V lost 3 bases and J lost 6, with 13 bases in between. CDR3 in DNA: TGCGCCAGCAGCCAGGCACACGATTTGGATACGCAGTATTTT. Protein sequence: CASSQAHDLDTQYF.

The chain has TRBV12-3 or TRBV12-4 and TRBJ2-1; 7 bases fit TRBD1. The CDR3 totals 13 residues. Germline trimming cut 5 bases from V and 8 bases from J; bases unmatched to any gene: 6. The CDR3 coding sequence is TGTGCCAGCAGTCCTAGGGGGCTAGATGAGCAGTTCTTC. Amino acids: CASSPRGLDEQFF.

This clone appeared a single time. V is TRBV7-8 and J is TRBJ2-1; 7 bases line up with TRBD1. Trimming took 4 bases from V and 6 from J; bases not matched to a gene: 0. Germline CDR1 SGHVS, CDR2 FQNEAQ. The CDR3 covers 12 residues. CDR3 coding DNA: TGTGCCAGCAGCTACAGGGGCAATGAGCAGTTCTTC. Amino acid sequence: CASSYRGNEQFF.

The sample holds a few counts of this clone. Here the CDR3 DNA reads TGTGCCAGCAGTTACTCGATTTACGGACAAGAAATACTCTACGAGCAGTACTTC. Its protein is CASSYSIYGQEILYEQYF. The chain is built from TRBV6-2 or TRBV6-3 and TRBJ2-7; possible D gene TRBD1, 5 bases. The CDR3 loop spans 18 amino acids. The germline gives CDR1 MNHEY, CDR2 SVGEGT. V shed 0 bases and J shed 3 bases, with 21 bases lying between them.

A single count supports this clone. In nucleotides, the CDR3 is TGCAGCGTTGGGGGACTAGCGGGAAGCTTAGCCGGGGAGCTGTTTTTT. Translated: CSVGGLAGSLAGELFF. The chain links TRBV29-1 to TRBJ2-2; 13 bases map to TRBD2. Unmatched junction bases numbered 8, after V lost 4 bases and J lost 6 bases. Germline assignment: CDR1 SQVTM and CDR2 ANQGSEA. The CDR3 totals 16 residues.

The gene calls are TRBV30 and TRBJ1-1, with D unclear. This CDR3 region has 12 residues. V lost 4 bases and J lost 11, with 17 bases in between. CDR1 is GTSNPN, CDR2 SVGIG, per germline (reference sequence). CDR3 in DNA: TGTGCCTGGAACGGCCGCGCGCCCGAGGCTTTCTTT. As protein: CAWNGRAPEAFF.

The chain carries TRBV6-5 and TRBJ2-5, with D hard to call. CDR1 and CDR2 (germline): MNHEY, SVGAGI. The CDR3 contains 15 residues. Trimming removed 8 bases at V and 3 bases at J, with 19 bases between. The CDR3 DNA sequence: TGTGCCAGCCGGCACTCTTGGGGTGAGGAAGAGACCCAGTACTTC. Its translation is CASRHSWGEEETQYF.

This clone was recorded only once. The J gene is TRBJ1-2, the V gene TRBV7-8; 8 bases are a match to TRBD1. CDR3 size: 14 residues. Germline values: CDR1 SGHVS, CDR2 FQNEAQ. The junction had 10 bases not matched to a gene; V was cut back by 5 bases and J by 8 bases. CDR3 protein: CASSGQGQVDGYTF. Here the CDR3 DNA reads TGTGCCAGCAGCGGCCAGGGACAGGTGGACGGCTACACCTTC.

The genes are TRBV10-1 and TRBJ2-1, with D tentatively TRBD2 (5 bases). V was cut by 0 bases and J by 0 bases, with 6 bases left in between. The CDR3 covers 15 residues. Germline CDR1 reads WNHNN; CDR2 reads SYGVQD (reference sequence). For the CDR3, the DNA is TGCGCCAGCAGTGAGTCAGGACTCTCCTACAATGAGCAGTTCTTC. The encoded protein is CASSESGLSYNEQFF.

In DNA form, the CDR3 reads TGTGCCAGCACCAAGGGGTTCCATGGCTACACCTTC. This encodes CASTKGFHGYTF. The chain uses TRBV12-3 or TRBV12-4 and TRBJ1-2; TRBD1 is a possible D gene (5 bases). V was clipped by 7 bases and J by 6 bases, with 12 bases between them. The CDR3 sequence is 12 residues long.

The chain uses TRBV7-2 and TRBJ2-1; TRBD2 matches at 8 bases. The CDR3 has 17 amino acids. Germline loops: CDR1 SGHTA, CDR2 FQGNSA. V gave up 4 bases and J gave up 5 bases; unmatched junction bases: 13. CDR3 nucleotides: TGTGCCAGCAGCTCAGCTAGAACTAGCGGAGCCAACAATGAGCAGTTCTTC. Translation gives CASSSARTSGANNEQFF.

V gene TRBV14 combines with J gene TRBJ1-1; D may be TRBD1 (5 bases). Germline V lookup: CDR1 SGHDN, CDR2 FVKESK. The CDR3 sequence is 18 residues long. Trimming took off 4 bases at V and 4 bases at J, with 25 bases between the two ends. The CDR3 loop is CASSRWGRGFTASTEAFF. The CDR3 nucleotides read TGTGCCAGCAGCCGTTGGGGAAGGGGATTCACAGCGAGCACTGAAGCTTTCTTT.

The chain uses TRBV15 and TRBJ1-2; no clear D. The CDR3 covers 14 residues. V was shortened by 0 bases and J by 2 bases, with 7 bases between the two germline ends. CDR1 LNHNV and CDR2 YYDKDF come from the germline V gene (reference sequence). The CDR3 bases are TGTGCCACCAGCAGAGATCTGTTAAACTATGGCTACACCTTC. Translated, it gives CATSRDLLNYGYTF.

This chain joins TRBV2 and TRBJ1-5, with D possibly being TRBD1 (5 bases). This CDR3 comprises 13 residues. The germline V gene has CDR1 SNHLY and CDR2 FYNNEI. V was pared by 7 bases and J by 7 bases, with 14 bases between. CDR3 protein: CASKGAGWQPQHF. In DNA, the CDR3 is TGTGCCAGCAAAGGGGCGGGGTGGCAGCCCCAGCATTTT.